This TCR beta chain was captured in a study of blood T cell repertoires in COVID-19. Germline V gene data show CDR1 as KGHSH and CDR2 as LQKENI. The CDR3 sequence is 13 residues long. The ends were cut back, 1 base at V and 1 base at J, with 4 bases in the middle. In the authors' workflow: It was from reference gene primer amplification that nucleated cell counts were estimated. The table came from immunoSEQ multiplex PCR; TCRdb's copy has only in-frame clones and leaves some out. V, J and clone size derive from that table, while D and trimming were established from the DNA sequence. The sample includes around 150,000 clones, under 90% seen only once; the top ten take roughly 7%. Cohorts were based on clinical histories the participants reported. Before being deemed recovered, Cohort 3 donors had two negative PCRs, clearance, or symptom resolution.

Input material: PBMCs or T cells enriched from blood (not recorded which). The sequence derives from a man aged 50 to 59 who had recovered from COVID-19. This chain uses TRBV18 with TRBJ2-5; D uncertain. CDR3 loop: CASSPHTQETQYF. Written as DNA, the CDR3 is TGTGCCAGCTCACCACACACCCAAGAGACCCAGTACTTC.